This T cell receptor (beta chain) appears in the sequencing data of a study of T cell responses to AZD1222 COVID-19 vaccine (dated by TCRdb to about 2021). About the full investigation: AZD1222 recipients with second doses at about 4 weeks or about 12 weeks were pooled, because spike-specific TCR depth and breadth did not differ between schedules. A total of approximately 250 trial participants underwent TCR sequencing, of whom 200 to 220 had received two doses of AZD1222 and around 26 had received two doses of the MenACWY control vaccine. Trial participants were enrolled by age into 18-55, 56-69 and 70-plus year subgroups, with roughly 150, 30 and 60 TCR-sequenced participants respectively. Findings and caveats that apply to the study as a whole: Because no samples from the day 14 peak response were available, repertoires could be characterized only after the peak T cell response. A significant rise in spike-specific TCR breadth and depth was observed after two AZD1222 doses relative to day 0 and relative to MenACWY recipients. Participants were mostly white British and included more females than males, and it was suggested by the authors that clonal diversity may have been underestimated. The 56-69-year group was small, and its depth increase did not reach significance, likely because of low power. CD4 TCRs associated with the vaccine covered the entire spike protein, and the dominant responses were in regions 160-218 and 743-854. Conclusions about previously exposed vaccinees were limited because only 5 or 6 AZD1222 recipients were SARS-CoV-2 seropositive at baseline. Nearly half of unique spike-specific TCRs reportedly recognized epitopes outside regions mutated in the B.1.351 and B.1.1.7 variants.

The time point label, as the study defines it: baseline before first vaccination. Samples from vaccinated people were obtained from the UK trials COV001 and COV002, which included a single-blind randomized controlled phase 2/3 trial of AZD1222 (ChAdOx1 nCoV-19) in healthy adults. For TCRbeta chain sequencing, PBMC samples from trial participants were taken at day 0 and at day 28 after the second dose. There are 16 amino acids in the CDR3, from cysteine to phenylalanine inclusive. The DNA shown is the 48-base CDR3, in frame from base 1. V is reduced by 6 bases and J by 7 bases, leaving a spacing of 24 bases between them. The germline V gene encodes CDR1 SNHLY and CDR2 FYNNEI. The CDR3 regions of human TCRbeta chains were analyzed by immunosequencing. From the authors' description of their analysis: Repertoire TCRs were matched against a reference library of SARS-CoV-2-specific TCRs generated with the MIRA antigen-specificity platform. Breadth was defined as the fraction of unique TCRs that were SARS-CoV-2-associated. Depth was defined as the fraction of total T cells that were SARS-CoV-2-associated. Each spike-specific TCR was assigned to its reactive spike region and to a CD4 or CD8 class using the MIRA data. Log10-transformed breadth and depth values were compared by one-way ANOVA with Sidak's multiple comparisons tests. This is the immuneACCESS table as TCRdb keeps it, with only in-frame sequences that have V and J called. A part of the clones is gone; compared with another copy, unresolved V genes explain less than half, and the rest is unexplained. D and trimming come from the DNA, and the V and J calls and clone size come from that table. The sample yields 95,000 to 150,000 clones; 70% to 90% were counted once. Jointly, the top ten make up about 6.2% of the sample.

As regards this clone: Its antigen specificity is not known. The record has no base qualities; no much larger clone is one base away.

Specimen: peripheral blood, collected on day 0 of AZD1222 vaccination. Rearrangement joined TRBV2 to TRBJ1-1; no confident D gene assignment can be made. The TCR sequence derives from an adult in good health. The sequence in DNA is TGTGCCAGCAGACTACAAGGATGGAACGGAAAAAATGAAGCTTTCTTT. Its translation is CASRLQGWNGKNEAFF.